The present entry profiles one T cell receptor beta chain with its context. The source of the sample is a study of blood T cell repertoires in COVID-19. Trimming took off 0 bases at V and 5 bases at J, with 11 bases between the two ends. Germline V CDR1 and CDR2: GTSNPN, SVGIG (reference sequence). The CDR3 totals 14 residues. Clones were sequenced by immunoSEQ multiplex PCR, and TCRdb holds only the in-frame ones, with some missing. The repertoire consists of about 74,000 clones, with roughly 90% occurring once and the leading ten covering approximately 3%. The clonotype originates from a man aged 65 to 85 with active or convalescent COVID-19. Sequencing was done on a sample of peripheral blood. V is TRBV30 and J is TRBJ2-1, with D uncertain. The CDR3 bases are TGTGCCTGGAGTGTACGGGTAGAGAACAATGAGCAGTTCTTC. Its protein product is CAWSVRVENNEQFF.